Listed below are T cell receptor beta chains from one sample, sequenced in a study of T cells in Graves' hyperthyroidism and ophthalmopathy. MiXCR, run by TCRdb on the multiplex PCR reads, gives a single entry per CDR3 protein. The sample contains fewer than 750,000 distinct CDR3 sequences, roughly 15% of which appear only once. Sequencing was carried out using blood. These receptors all come from a woman between 45 and 65 years old with Graves' ophthalmopathy. Each CDR3 is given without its conserved first and last residue. Each record gives: CDR3 protein, clone size, V gene, J gene. Some rows mark clone size as missing; the rest say once, few, many or name a class of expanded clone.

ASSQDGTGGPRNEQF,many,TRBV3-1,TRBJ2-1
ASSQAVAYEQY,many,TRBV3-1,TRBJ2-7
ASSQQGFDEQF,many,TRBV5-1,TRBJ2-1
ASSMQDTTYEQY,few,TRBV19,TRBJ2-7
ASKRETNTGELF,many,TRBV12-3/TRBV12-4,TRBJ2-2
ASTLSGGQGSSTDTQY,many,TRBV5-8,TRBJ2-3
ASTGPQRGTEAF,many,TRBV2,TRBJ1-1
ASSGGILTTSHDEQF,-,TRBV25-1,TRBJ2-1
ASSYFKAGGSSADTQY,-,TRBV6-2/TRBV6-3,TRBJ2-3
ASSFFAGGYSNQPQH,-,TRBV27,TRBJ1-5
ATKGALSTDTQY,-,TRBV24-1,TRBJ2-3
SARQRESDTQY,many,TRBV20-1,TRBJ2-3
ASSGQGLSVQTDTQY,-,TRBV27,TRBJ2-3
ASWGSVTQPQH,few,TRBV6-1,TRBJ1-5
ASSPAQGAQPQH,few,TRBV18,TRBJ1-5
AISEDRAILTPLH,-,TRBV10-3,TRBJ1-6
ASRGSGLRYEQY,many,TRBV28,TRBJ2-7
ASSLGRRASAY,many,TRBV13,TRBJ2-5
ASSSSRNEQY,-,TRBV11-3,TRBJ2-7
ASSVTSQGARNTDTQY,many,TRBV27,TRBJ2-3
ATSDRQWTGNTGELF,many,TRBV24-1,TRBJ2-2
ASSRTLAGGPYEQY,many,TRBV11-1,TRBJ2-7
ASSYRTEGLGEQF,-,TRBV6-2/TRBV6-3,TRBJ2-1
ASRGQGPNYGYT,many,TRBV2,TRBJ1-2
ATSREMVNTEAF,-,TRBV15,TRBJ1-1
ASSQVSGTGGYGYT,-,TRBV14,TRBJ1-2
ASSRDQNYGYT,-,TRBV27,TRBJ1-2
ASSAGATNTGELF,many,TRBV18,TRBJ2-2
ASSVAGGFYEQY,-,TRBV9,TRBJ2-7
ASRPGLADTDTQY,many,TRBV6-2/TRBV6-3,TRBJ2-3
ASSLSGGSDYGYT,many,TRBV28,TRBJ1-2
ASSLGQGANTEQY,many,TRBV11-2,TRBJ2-7
ASSPVRKSYNEQF,many,TRBV18,TRBJ2-1
ASSLGLAGEISYEQY,many,TRBV7-2,TRBJ2-7
ASSQEGGDRAYEQY,-,TRBV4-2,TRBJ2-7
ASSEISTTGRIYGYT,many,TRBV6-1,TRBJ1-2
ASSQEGGYT,many,TRBV3-1,TRBJ1-2
SAGLAGEGGGELF,many,TRBV20-1,TRBJ2-2